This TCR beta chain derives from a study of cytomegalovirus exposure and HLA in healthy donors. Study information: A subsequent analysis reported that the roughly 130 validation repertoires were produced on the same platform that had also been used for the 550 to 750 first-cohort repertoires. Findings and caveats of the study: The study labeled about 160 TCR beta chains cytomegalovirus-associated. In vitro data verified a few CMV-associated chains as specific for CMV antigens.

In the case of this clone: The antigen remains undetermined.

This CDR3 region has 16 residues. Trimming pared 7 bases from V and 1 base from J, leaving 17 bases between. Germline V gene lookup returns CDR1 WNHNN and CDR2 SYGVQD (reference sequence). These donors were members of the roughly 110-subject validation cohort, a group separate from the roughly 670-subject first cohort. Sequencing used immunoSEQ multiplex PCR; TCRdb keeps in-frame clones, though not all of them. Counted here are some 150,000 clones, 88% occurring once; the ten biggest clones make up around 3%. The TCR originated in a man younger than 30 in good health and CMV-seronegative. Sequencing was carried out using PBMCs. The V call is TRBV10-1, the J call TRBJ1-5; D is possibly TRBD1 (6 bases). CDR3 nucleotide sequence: TGCGCCAGCATCACCGACCGGGACAAAAGCAATCAGCCCCAGCATTTT. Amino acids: CASITDRDKSNQPQHF.